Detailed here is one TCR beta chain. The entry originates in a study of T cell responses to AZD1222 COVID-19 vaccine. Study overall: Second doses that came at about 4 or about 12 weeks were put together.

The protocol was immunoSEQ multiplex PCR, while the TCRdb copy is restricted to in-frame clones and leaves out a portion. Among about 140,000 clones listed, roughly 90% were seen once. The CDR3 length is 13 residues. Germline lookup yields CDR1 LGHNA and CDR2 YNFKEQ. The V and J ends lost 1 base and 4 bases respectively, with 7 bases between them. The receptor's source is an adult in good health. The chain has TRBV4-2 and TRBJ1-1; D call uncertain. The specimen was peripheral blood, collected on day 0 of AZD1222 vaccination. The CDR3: CASSQALSTEAFF. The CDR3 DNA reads TGTGCCAGCAGCCAAGCCCTGAGCACTGAAGCTTTCTTT.